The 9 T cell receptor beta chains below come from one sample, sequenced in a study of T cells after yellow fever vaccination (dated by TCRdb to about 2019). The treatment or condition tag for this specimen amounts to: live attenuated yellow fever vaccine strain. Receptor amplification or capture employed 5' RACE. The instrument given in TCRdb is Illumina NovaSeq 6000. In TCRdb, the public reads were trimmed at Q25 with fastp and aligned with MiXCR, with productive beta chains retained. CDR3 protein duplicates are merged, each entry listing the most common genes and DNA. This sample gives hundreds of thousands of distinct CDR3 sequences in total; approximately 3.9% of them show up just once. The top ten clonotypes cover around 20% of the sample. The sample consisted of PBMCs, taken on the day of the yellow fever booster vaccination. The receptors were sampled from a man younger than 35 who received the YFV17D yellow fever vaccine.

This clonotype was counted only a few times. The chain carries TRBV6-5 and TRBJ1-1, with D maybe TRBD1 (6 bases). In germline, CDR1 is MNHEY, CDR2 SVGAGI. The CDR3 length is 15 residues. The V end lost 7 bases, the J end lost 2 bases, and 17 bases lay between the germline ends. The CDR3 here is CASTHVVGGNTEAFF. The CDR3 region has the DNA TGTGCCAGCACCCACGTCGTAGGGGGAAACACTGAAGCTTTCTTT.

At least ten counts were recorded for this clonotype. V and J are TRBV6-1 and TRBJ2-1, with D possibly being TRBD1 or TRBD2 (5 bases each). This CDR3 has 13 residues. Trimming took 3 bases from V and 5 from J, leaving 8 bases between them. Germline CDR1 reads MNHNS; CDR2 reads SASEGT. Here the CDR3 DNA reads TGTGCCAGCAGTGAGGGGACCAACAATGAGCAGTTCTTC. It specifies CASSEGTNNEQFF.

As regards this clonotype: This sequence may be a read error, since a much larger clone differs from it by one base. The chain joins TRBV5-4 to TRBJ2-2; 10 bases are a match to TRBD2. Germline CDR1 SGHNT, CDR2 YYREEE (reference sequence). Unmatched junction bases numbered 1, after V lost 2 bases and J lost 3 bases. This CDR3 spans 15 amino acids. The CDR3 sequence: CASSLAGGHTGELFF. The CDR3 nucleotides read TGTGCCAGCAGCTTAGCGGGGGGGCACACCGGGGAGCTGTTTTTT.

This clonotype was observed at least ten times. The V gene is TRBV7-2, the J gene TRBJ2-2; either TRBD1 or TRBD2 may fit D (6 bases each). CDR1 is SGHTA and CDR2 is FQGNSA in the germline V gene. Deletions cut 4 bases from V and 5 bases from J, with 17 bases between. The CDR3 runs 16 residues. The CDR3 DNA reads TGTGCCAGCAGCTCCCCCGAAGGGGGGTGGACCGGGGAGCTGTTTTTT. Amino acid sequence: CASSSPEGGWTGELFF.

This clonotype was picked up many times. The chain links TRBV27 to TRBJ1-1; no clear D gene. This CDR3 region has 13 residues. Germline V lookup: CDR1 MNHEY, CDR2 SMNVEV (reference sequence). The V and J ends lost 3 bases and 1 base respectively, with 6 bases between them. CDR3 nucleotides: TGTGCCAGCAGTTTGATGTCGAACACTGAAGCTTTCTTT. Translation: CASSLMSNTEAFF.

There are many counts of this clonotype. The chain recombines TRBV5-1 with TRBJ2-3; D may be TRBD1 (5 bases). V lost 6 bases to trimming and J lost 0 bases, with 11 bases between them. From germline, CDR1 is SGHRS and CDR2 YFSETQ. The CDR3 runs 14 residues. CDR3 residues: CASNRGGSTDTQYF. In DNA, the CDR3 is TGCGCCAGCAATAGGGGTGGAAGCACAGATACGCAGTATTTT.

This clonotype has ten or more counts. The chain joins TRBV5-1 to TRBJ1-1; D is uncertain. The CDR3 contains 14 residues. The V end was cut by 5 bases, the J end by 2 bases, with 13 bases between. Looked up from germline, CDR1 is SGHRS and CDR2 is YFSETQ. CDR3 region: CASSLTEPNTEAFF. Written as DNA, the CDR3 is TGCGCCAGCAGTTTGACGGAGCCTAACACTGAAGCTTTCTTT.

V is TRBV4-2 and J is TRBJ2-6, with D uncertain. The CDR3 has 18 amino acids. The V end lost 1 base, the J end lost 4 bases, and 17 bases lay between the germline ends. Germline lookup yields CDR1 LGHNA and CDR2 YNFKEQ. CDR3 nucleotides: TGTGCCAGCAGCCAAGTACCTCACGGTTCTGCGGGGGCCAACGTCCTGACTTTC. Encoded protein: CASSQVPHGSAGANVLTF.

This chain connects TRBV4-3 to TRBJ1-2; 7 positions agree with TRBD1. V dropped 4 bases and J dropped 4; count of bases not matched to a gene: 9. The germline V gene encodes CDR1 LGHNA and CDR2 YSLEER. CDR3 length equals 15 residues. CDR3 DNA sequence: TGCGCCAGCAGCCTCTCTGGGACAGTTCGCTATGGCTACACCTTC. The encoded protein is CASSLSGTVRYGYTF.